Below, 31 T cell receptor beta chains from the same sample are listed, as sequenced in a study of blood T cell repertoires in COVID-19. Sequencing was performed with immunoSEQ multiplex PCR; in TCRdb, only in-frame clones are kept and a portion is missing. Of 250,000 to 300,000 clones listed, 85% to 90% are singletons. Sequenced sample: peripheral blood. These TCRs come from a woman aged 45-59 years with COVID-19, enrolled during active disease.

CDR3 nucleotide sequence: TGTGCCAGCAGCGTAGAACACAGCTTCTTATTAACTAGCACAGATACGCAGTATTTT. This sequence encodes CASSVEHSFLLTSTDTQYF. This chain uses TRBV9 with TRBJ2-3; D is ambiguous. The V end lost 0 bases, the J end lost 0 bases, and 20 bases lay between the germline ends. CDR3 size: 19 residues. Germline CDR1 SGDLS, CDR2 YYNGEE.

The genes are TRBV7-6 and TRBJ2-2, with TRBD2 matching 9 bases. Germline V lookup: CDR1 SGHVS, CDR2 FNYEAQ. The CDR3 is 15 residues long. The ends lost 5 bases at V and 2 bases at J; junction bases unmatched: 3. This CDR3 is CASSPLAGNTGELFF. CDR3 nucleotides: TGTGCCAGCAGCCCTCTAGCGGGAAACACCGGGGAGCTGTTTTTT.

The chain links TRBV4-1 to TRBJ2-1, with TRBD2 matching 14 bases. Germline V gives CDR1 MGHRA, CDR2 YSYEKL. Unmatched junction bases numbered 7, after V lost 2 bases and J lost 10 bases. The CDR3 is 16 amino acids. The DNA for the CDR3 is TGCGCCAGCAGCCAACTGGGACTAGCGGGAGTGGGAGAGCAGTTCTTC. Amino acid sequence: CASSQLGLAGVGEQFF.

The chain uses TRBV18 and TRBJ1-6; TRBD1 matches 7 bases. J lost 7 bases, V lost 2 bases, and 5 bases had no gene match. CDR3 length equals 15 residues. CDR1 is KGHSH, CDR2 LQKENI, per germline. As DNA, the CDR3 is TGTGCCAGCTCACCAAAGACAGGGTTCAATTCACCCCTCCACTTT. Translating gives CASSPKTGFNSPLHF.

This clone was counted only a few times. The rearrangement links TRBV2 to TRBJ1-3, with D maybe TRBD1 (6 bases). Germline loops: CDR1 SNHLY, CDR2 FYNNEI. With 6 bases removed from V and 4 bases from J, the gap between germline ends came to 13 bases. This CDR3 is built from 14 residues. The DNA for the CDR3 is TGTGCCAGCAGAGGGGGGGGTGCCGGAAACACCATATATTTT. It specifies CASRGGGAGNTIYF.

The genes are TRBV7-9 and TRBJ1-1, with TRBD1 as a possible D gene (5 bases). Per the germline V gene, CDR1 is SEHNR and CDR2 is FQNEAQ (reference sequence). This CDR3 has 15 residues. Trimming pared 0 bases from V and 1 base from J, leaving 9 bases between. DNA for the CDR3: TGTGCCAGCAGCTTAGCTACAGGAAAGAACACTGAAGCTTTCTTT. Protein: CASSLATGKNTEAFF.

The gene calls are TRBV6-6 and TRBJ2-1; D possibly corresponds to TRBD2 (5 bases). Germline V gene sequence: CDR1 MNHNY, CDR2 SVGAGI (reference sequence). V shed 2 bases and J shed 12 bases, with 8 bases lying between them. This CDR3 region has 11 residues. As DNA, the CDR3 is TGTGCCAGCAGTTACAGCGGATGGCAGTTCTTC. Translated: CASSYSGWQFF.

This chain links TRBV7-3 with TRBJ2-1, with unresolved D. This CDR3 comprises 15 residues. The germline gives CDR1 SGHTA, CDR2 FQGTGA. V lost 5 bases and J 6 bases, leaving 17 bases between the germline ends. CDR3 region: CASSPFHGGRNEQFF. CDR3 nucleotides: TGTGCCAGCAGCCCATTTCACGGCGGCCGCAATGAGCAGTTCTTC.

This clone was seen only once. This sequence joins TRBV7-3 and TRBJ2-2; D gene ambiguous. This CDR3 comprises 12 residues. V was shortened by 5 bases and J by 3 bases, with 4 bases between the two germline ends. The germline V gene encodes CDR1 SGHTA and CDR2 FQGTGA. For the CDR3, the DNA is TGTGCCAGCAGCCTAGACACCGGGGAGCTGTTTTTT. It encodes CASSLDTGELFF.

The chain is built from TRBV30 and TRBJ1-2, with no clear D. V lost 1 base to trimming and J lost 3 bases, with 6 bases between them. The CDR3 totals 12 residues. Germline CDR1 is GTSNPN and CDR2 is SVGIG (reference sequence). The CDR3 DNA reads as TGTGCCTGGAGTGGAGCTTACTATGGCTACACCTTC. It yields the protein CAWSGAYYGYTF.

This clone came up a few times. The rearrangement links TRBV19 to TRBJ2-7, with 7 bases lining up with TRBD2. The CDR3 is made up of 13 amino acids. Germline V gene sequence: CDR1 LNHDA, CDR2 SQIVND (reference sequence). The ends lost 5 bases at V and 6 bases at J; junction bases unmatched: 7. The CDR3 bases are TGTGCCAGTAGTTCGGGACTACGGGTCGAGCAGTACTTC. Residues: CASSSGLRVEQYF.

The CDR3 is CAWSTGTSTYNEQFF. CDR3 in DNA: TGTGCCTGGAGTACCGGGACTAGCACATACAATGAGCAGTTCTTC. V is TRBV30 and J is TRBJ2-1, with 9 bases matching TRBD2. The CDR3 loop spans 15 amino acids. The germline V gene encodes CDR1 GTSNPN and CDR2 SVGIG (reference sequence). J gave up 4 bases and V 2 bases, and 6 bases lay outside the gene matches.

The chain employs TRBV6-5 and TRBJ1-2, with D possibly matching TRBD1 (6 bases). V shed 4 bases and J shed 5 bases, with 17 bases lying between them. The CDR3 runs 15 residues. Germline V gene lookup returns CDR1 MNHEY and CDR2 SVGAGI. The CDR3 loop reads CASSSTGTTYYGYTF. The DNA of the CDR3 is TGTGCCAGCAGTTCAACAGGGACCACTTATTATGGCTACACCTTC.

The rearrangement links TRBV14 to TRBJ1-2, with TRBD1 as a possible D gene (6 bases). The CDR3 spans 14 residues. With 5 bases removed from V and 4 bases from J, the gap between germline ends came to 14 bases. The V gene's germline CDR1 is SGHDN and CDR2 FVKESK. CDR3 sequence: CASSKKDSFYGYTF. DNA for the CDR3: TGTGCCAGCAGCAAGAAGGACAGCTTCTATGGCTACACCTTC.

This sequence joins TRBV5-5 and TRBJ2-1, with TRBD2 matching 7 bases. The V gene's germline CDR1 is SGHKS and CDR2 YYEKEE (reference sequence). Trimming took 6 bases from V and 0 from J; bases not matched to a gene: 15. The CDR3 contains 18 residues. The CDR3 reads CASIPGGSGSLSYNEQFF. The CDR3 DNA reads as TGTGCCAGCATTCCGGGGGGTAGCGGGTCTCTCTCCTACAATGAGCAGTTCTTC. Looking up the rest from reference TRBV5-5 and TRBJ2-1 gives the full variable domain: DAGVTQSPTHLIKTRGQQVTLRCSPISGHKSVSWYQQVLGQGPQFIFQYYEKEERGRGNFPDRFSARQFPNYSSELNVNALLLGDSALYLCASIPGGSGSLSYNEQFFGPGTRLTVL.

The V gene is TRBV30, the J gene TRBJ2-5, with TRBD2 as a possible D gene (7 bases). The CDR3 has 15 residues. From germline, CDR1 is GTSNPN and CDR2 SVGIG (reference sequence). V shed 3 bases and J shed 5 bases, with 19 bases lying between them. In nucleotides, the CDR3 is TGTGCCTGGAGCCGAGGGGGGGGGCAGAGTGAGACCCAGTACTTC. Translating gives CAWSRGGGQSETQYF.

This chain joins TRBV18 and TRBJ2-5; TRBD1 might be the D (6 bases). This CDR3 has 16 residues. Between the trimmed V and J ends, which lost 1 base and 5 bases, there was a span of 17 bases. Germline values: CDR1 KGHSH, CDR2 LQKENI. CDR3 in amino acids: CASSPRGQLNPETQYF. CDR3 in DNA: TGTGCCAGCTCACCACGAGGACAGCTCAATCCGGAGACCCAGTACTTC. Full variable domain (missing parts from reference TRBV18 and TRBJ2-5): NAGVMQNPRHLVRRRGQEARLRCSPMKGHSHVYWYRQLPEEGLKFMVYLQKENIIDESGMPKERFSAEFPKEGPSILRIQQVVRGDSAAYFCASSPRGQLNPETQYFGPGTRLLVL.

The chain couples TRBV7-2 to TRBJ2-3; D uncertain. The CDR3 length is 13 residues. Per the germline V gene, CDR1 is SGHTA and CDR2 is FQGNSA. V lost 2 bases, J lost 5 bases, and 8 bases lay in between. The CDR3 DNA sequence: TGTGCCAGCAGCTTAAGCGTCTTAGATACGCAGTATTTT. It yields the protein CASSLSVLDTQYF. The full variable domain, its missing parts supplied by reference TRBV7-2 and TRBJ2-3, is GAGVSQSPSNKVTEKGKDVELRCDPISGHTALYWYRQSLGQGLEFLIYFQGNSAPDKSGLPSDRFSAERTGGSVSTLTIQRTQQEDSAVYLCASSLSVLDTQYFGPGTRLTVL.

V usage is TRBV29-1 and J usage is TRBJ2-7; 7 bases align to TRBD1. Germline V lookup: CDR1 SQVTM, CDR2 ANQGSEA. Unmatched junction bases numbered 4, after V lost 4 bases and J lost 4 bases. The CDR3 totals 12 residues. CDR3 nucleotides: TGCAGCGTTGTTACGGACAGGTACGAGCAGTACTTC. Protein product: CSVVTDRYEQYF.

The J gene is TRBJ1-4, the V gene TRBV2; no clear D. The V end lost 2 bases, the J end lost 7 bases, and 11 bases lay between the germline ends. This CDR3 spans 14 amino acids. The V gene's germline CDR1 is SNHLY and CDR2 FYNNEI. This chain's CDR3 is CASSEFLVFEKLFF. CDR3 sequence (DNA): TGTGCCAGCAGTGAATTTTTAGTCTTTGAAAAACTGTTTTTT.

This chain connects TRBV29-1 to TRBJ2-7, with 7 bases matching TRBD1. Losses at the gene ends were 4 bases for V and 0 bases for J; bases not matched to a gene: 0. Germline CDR1 reads SQVTM; CDR2 reads ANQGSEA. The CDR3 has 12 residues. The CDR3 sequence is CSVGDSSYEQYF. The CDR3 DNA reads as TGCAGCGTTGGGGACAGCTCCTACGAGCAGTACTTC.

This clone was seen only a few times. This chain links TRBV7-3 with TRBJ2-2, with TRBD2 matching 7 bases. This CDR3 comprises 15 residues. Germline CDR1 and CDR2: SGHTA and FQGTGA. The V and J ends lost 2 bases and 4 bases, in that order; junction bases with no gene match: 4. CDR3 DNA: TGTGCCAGCAGCTTACGGGTAGCGGGCACCGGGGAGCTGTTTTTT. Residues: CASSLRVAGTGELFF.

V usage is TRBV6-5 and J usage is TRBJ2-1; possible D gene TRBD2, 6 bases. V was cut by 2 bases and J by 10 bases, with 12 bases left in between. The CDR3 length is 13 residues. Germline V lookup: CDR1 MNHEY, CDR2 SVGAGI. In nucleotides, the CDR3 is TGTGCCAGCAGTTACCGGCCGGGGAGGGAGCAGTTCTTC. Translated: CASSYRPGREQFF.

The chain carries TRBV3-1 (or the pseudogene TRBV3-2) and TRBJ2-7, with 8 bases aligning to TRBD2. Germline CDR1 reads LGHDT; CDR2 reads YNNKEL (reference sequence). V gave up 0 bases and J gave up 4 bases; unmatched junction bases: 5. The length of the CDR3 is 15 residues. The CDR3 DNA is TGTGCCAGCAGCCAAGATCCGGGGGGGGTATACGAGCAGTACTTC. As protein: CASSQDPGGVYEQYF.

The chain joins TRBV25-1 to TRBJ2-5; TRBD2 matches 7 bases. Per germline, CDR1 MGHDK and CDR2 SYGVNS. Losses at the gene ends were 3 bases for V and 2 bases for J; bases not matched to a gene: 9. CDR3 length: 16 residues. The CDR3 here is CASSESWGGSQETQYF. CDR3 bases: TGTGCCAGCAGTGAGTCTTGGGGGGGGAGTCAAGAGACCCAGTACTTC.

This chain joins TRBV7-2 and TRBJ2-1; perhaps TRBD2 as D (5 bases). The V end lost 3 bases, the J end lost 0 bases, and 9 bases lay between the germline ends. The CDR3 runs to 15 residues. The germline V gene encodes CDR1 SGHTA and CDR2 FQGNSA. CDR3 coding DNA: TGTGCCAGCAGCTTGTGGGAGAGCTCCTACAATGAGCAGTTCTTC. It codes for CASSLWESSYNEQFF.

This clone came up a few times. The rearrangement links TRBV4-2 to TRBJ2-3; TRBD2 aligns across 13 bases. The V and J ends lost 5 bases and 8 bases, in that order; junction bases with no gene match: 10. Germline V CDR1 and CDR2: LGHNA, YNFKEQ. The CDR3 is 16 residues long. The CDR3 loop is CASSGGGLAGVGTQYF. DNA for the CDR3: TGTGCCAGCAGCGGCGGAGGACTAGCGGGAGTAGGTACGCAGTATTTT.

The chain links TRBV18 to TRBJ2-5, with D uncertain. The V end lost 3 bases, the J end lost 4 bases, and 18 bases lay between the germline ends. The germline V gene encodes CDR1 KGHSH and CDR2 LQKENI. The CDR3 loop spans 16 amino acids. CDR3 DNA sequence: TGTGCCAGCTCACCGAACCCCCCACAAAGAAGAGAGACCCAGTACTTC. Translation: CASSPNPPQRRETQYF.

The chain uses TRBV7-2 and TRBJ1-2; D uncertain. Germline lookup yields CDR1 SGHTA and CDR2 FQGNSA. The CDR3 is 16 residues long. The V gene lost 5 bases and the J gene lost 8 bases, with 24 bases spanning the gap. CDR3 region: CASSPPGRKGWSGYTF. The DNA for the CDR3 is TGTGCCAGCAGCCCACCCGGGAGAAAAGGGTGGAGCGGCTACACCTTC.

The J gene is TRBJ1-2, the V gene TRBV5-1; a weak D match, TRBD1 (5 bases). With 3 bases removed from V and 6 bases from J, the gap between germline ends came to 15 bases. CDR1 and CDR2 (germline): SGHRS, YFSETQ. The CDR3 spans 14 residues. The chain's CDR3 is CASSSNGQINGYTF. The DNA for the CDR3 is TGCGCCAGCAGCTCAAACGGACAAATTAATGGCTACACCTTC. Using reference TRBV5-1 and TRBJ1-2 for the parts outside the CDR3, the full variable domain is KAGVTQTPRYLIKTRGQQVTLSCSPISGHRSVSWYQQTPGQGLQFLFEYFSETQRNKGNFPGRFSGRQFSNSRSEMNVSTLELGDSALYLCASSSNGQINGYTFGSGTRLTVV.

Concerning this clone: Other nucleotide sequences in the sample specify the same CDR3. The V call is TRBV7-2, the J call TRBJ1-5; possibly TRBD1 for D (6 bases). The CDR3 covers 14 residues. CDR1 is SGHTA and CDR2 is FQGNSA in the germline V gene. Trimming took 5 bases from V and 3 from J, leaving 11 bases between them. CDR3 loop: CASSPGQLNQPQHF. The CDR3, as DNA: TGTGCCAGCAGCCCCGGACAGCTCAATCAGCCCCAGCATTTT.